The 7 T cell receptor beta chains below all came from one sample that was sequenced in a study of T cell changes during pregnancy in multiple sclerosis. Profiled with immunoSEQ multiplex PCR; TCRdb holds only in-frame clones, not every one. The sample has 45,000 or so clones; roughly 88% are singletons. The sample was PBMCs (not recorded whether the cells were cultured). The receptor source for this set is a female donor with multiple sclerosis, enrolled in a pregnancy study.

The count of this clone is one. The chain uses TRBV2 and TRBJ1-2, with TRBD1 matching 8 bases. From germline, CDR1 is SNHLY and CDR2 FYNNEI. This CDR3 is built from 15 residues. J gave up 0 bases and V 5 bases, and 5 bases lay outside the gene matches. CDR3 residues: CASSQDRVTNYGYTF. CDR3 bases: TGTGCCAGCAGTCAGGACAGGGTCACTAACTATGGCTACACCTTC.

The rearrangement links TRBV2 to TRBJ1-1, with D possibly TRBD1 on 5 matching bases. The CDR3 contains 11 residues. V was pared by 10 bases and J by 8 bases, with 14 bases between. Germline CDR1 reads SNHLY; CDR2 reads FYNNEI. As DNA, the CDR3 is TGTGCCAACCCAGGGTCTAGGGAAGCTTTCTTT. Its protein is CANPGSREAFF.

This sequence joins TRBV7-8 and TRBJ2-1, with a weak D call TRBD1 (5 bases). The germline gives CDR1 SGHVS, CDR2 FQNEAQ. CDR3 size: 16 residues. V dropped 1 base and J dropped 2 bases, with 12 bases sitting between them. The DNA of the CDR3 is TGTGCCAGCAGCTTAGAGAAGGGGAATACCTACAATGAGCAGTTCTTC. Amino acid sequence: CASSLEKGNTYNEQFF. Combining the CDR3 with reference TRBV7-8 and TRBJ2-1 gives the whole variable domain GAGVSQSPRYKVAKRGQDVALRCDPISGHVSLFWYQQALGQGPEFLTYFQNEAQLDKSGLPSDRFFAERPEGSVSTLKIQRTQQEDSAVYLCASSLEKGNTYNEQFFGPGTRLTVL.

Only a few counts were recorded for this clone. This chain links TRBV7-2 with TRBJ1-4; tentatively, D is TRBD1 (6 bases). V shed 3 bases and J shed 7 bases, with 12 bases lying between them. CDR3 length: 14 amino acids. Germline CDR1 and CDR2: SGHTA and FQGNSA. The CDR3 nucleotides are TGTGCCAGCAGCTTTCTCCAGGGGACTGAAAAACTGTTTTTT. Protein sequence: CASSFLQGTEKLFF.

The chain uses TRBV5-1 and TRBJ2-1, with D possibly matching TRBD1 (5 bases). Trimming stripped 0 bases from V and 3 bases from J, with 19 bases between. Germline-derived CDR1 and CDR2 are SGHRS and YFSETQ. The CDR3 is 18 residues long. This chain's CDR3 is CASSLAGWQGIVYNEQFF. The CDR3 nucleotides are TGCGCCAGCAGCTTGGCCGGGTGGCAGGGAATAGTCTACAATGAGCAGTTCTTC.

Worth noting for this clone: An end of the junction differs from the germline gene, which may be a read error. The V and J genes are TRBV14 and TRBJ2-1; 7 bases align to TRBD1. Looked up from germline, CDR1 is SGHDN and CDR2 is FVKESK. The CDR3 has 12 amino acids. The CDR3 DNA is TGTGCCAGCAGCCTAAGACAGGGTGAGCGGTTCTTC. It is translated as CASSLRQGERFF.

The genes are TRBV29-1 and TRBJ2-3; 16 bases are shared with TRBD2. The CDR3 is 16 amino acids. Losses at the gene ends were 7 bases for V and 5 bases for J; bases not matched to a gene: 9. The germline V gene encodes CDR1 SQVTM and CDR2 ANQGSEA. CDR3 region: CSGGLAGGPHRDTQYF. The CDR3 nucleotides are TGCAGCGGGGGACTAGCGGGAGGGCCACATCGAGATACGCAGTATTTT.